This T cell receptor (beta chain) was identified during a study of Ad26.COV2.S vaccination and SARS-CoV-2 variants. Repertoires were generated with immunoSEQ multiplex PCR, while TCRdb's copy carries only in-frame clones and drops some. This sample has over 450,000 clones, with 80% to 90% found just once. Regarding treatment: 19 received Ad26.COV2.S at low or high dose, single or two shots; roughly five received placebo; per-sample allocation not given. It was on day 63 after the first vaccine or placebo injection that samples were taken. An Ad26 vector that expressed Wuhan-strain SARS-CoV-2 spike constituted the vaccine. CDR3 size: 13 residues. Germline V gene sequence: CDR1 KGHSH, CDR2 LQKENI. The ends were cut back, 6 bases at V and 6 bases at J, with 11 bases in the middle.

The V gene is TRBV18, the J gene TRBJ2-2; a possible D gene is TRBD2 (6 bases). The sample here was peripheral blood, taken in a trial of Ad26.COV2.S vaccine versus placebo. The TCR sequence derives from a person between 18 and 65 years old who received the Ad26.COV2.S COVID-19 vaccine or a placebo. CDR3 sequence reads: CASSEGNAGELFF. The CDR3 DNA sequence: TGTGCCAGCTCGGAGGGGAATGCCGGGGAGCTGTTTTTT.